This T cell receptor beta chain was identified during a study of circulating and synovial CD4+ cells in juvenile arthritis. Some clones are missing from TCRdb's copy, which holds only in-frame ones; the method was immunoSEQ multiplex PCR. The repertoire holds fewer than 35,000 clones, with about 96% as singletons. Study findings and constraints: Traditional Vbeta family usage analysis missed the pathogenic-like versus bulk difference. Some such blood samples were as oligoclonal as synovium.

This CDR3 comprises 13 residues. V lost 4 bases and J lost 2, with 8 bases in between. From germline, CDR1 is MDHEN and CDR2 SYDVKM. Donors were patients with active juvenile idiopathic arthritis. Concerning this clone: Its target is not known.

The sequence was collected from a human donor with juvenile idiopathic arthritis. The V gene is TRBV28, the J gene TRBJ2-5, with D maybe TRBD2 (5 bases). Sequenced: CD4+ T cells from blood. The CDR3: CASSSGGQETQYF. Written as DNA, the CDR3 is TGTGCCAGCAGTTCTGGCGGGCAAGAGACCCAGTACTTC.